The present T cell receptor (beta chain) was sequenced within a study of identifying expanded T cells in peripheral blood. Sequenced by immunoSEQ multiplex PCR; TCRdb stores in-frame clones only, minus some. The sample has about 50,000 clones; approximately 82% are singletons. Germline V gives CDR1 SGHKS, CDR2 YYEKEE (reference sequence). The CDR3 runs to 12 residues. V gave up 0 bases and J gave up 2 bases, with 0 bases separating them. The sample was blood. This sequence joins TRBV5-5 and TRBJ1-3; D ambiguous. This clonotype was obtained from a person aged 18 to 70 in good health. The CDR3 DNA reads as TGTGCCAGCAGCTTGGCTGGAAACACCATATATTTT. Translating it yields CASSLAGNTIYF.